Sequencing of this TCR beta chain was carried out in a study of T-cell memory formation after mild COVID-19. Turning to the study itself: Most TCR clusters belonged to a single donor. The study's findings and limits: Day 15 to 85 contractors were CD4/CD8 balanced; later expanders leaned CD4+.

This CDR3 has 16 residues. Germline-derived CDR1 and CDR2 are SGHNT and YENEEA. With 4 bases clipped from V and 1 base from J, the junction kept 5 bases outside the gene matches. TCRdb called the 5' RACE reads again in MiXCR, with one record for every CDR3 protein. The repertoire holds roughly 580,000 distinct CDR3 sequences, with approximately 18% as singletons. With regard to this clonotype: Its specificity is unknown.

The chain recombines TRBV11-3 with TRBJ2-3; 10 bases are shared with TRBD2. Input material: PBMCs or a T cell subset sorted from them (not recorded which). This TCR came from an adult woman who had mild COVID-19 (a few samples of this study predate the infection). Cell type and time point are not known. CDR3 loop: CASSSKREGGTDTQYF. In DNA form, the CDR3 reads TGTGCCAGCAGCTCTAAGCGGGAGGGCGGCACAGATACGCAGTATTTT.